These 13 T cell receptor beta chains were all obtained from the same sample, sequenced in a study of shared clonotypes between healthy human individuals. CD8 cells regarded as naive lacked CD45RO, were positively chosen for CCR7, and omitted terminally differentiated effector memory CD45RA+ cells. Some clones are missing from TCRdb's copy, which holds only in-frame ones; the method was immunoSEQ multiplex PCR. The sample lists about 2.1 million clones; 90% to 95% were seen once. The sequenced sample consisted of naive CD8+ T cells from PBMCs. The origin of the receptors is a man aged 18 to 30 in good health. Some clones in this sample may be carry-over from other donors' samples.

The chain uses TRBV6-1 and TRBJ2-7; 7 bases fit TRBD1. In germline, CDR1 is MNHNS, CDR2 SASEGT. V dropped 2 bases and J dropped 5; count of bases not matched to a gene: 6. The CDR3 has 14 amino acids. This CDR3 is CASSETGDANEQYF. DNA for the CDR3: TGTGCCAGCAGTGAAACAGGGGATGCCAACGAGCAGTACTTC.

The chain combines TRBV6-5 with TRBJ2-1; the match to TRBD2 covers 7 bases. V dropped 5 bases and J dropped 4; count of bases not matched to a gene: 5. Germline-derived CDR1 and CDR2 are MNHEY and SVGAGI. The CDR3 length is 14 residues. The CDR3 sequence is CASSNWGGYNEQFF. The CDR3 bases are TGTGCCAGCAGTAACTGGGGGGGGTACAATGAGCAGTTCTTC.

The chain links TRBV19 to TRBJ2-3, with 13 positions matching TRBD2. The ends lost 5 bases at V and 0 bases at J; junction bases unmatched: 8. The CDR3 contains 18 residues. Germline lookup yields CDR1 LNHDA and CDR2 SQIVND (reference sequence). The CDR3 nucleotides are TGTGCCAGTAGTCACGGGACTAGCGGGACCGCTAGCACAGATACGCAGTATTTT. This gives the protein CASSHGTSGTASTDTQYF. Based on the CDR3 plus reference TRBV19 and TRBJ2-3, the full variable domain is DGGITQSPKYLFRKEGQNVTLSCEQNLNHDAMYWYRQDPGQGLRLIYYSQIVNDFQKGDIAEGYSVSREKKESFPLTVTSAQKNPTAFYLCASSHGTSGTASTDTQYFGPGTRLTVL.

The chain combines TRBV28 with TRBJ2-1, with D perhaps assigned TRBD1 or TRBD2 (6 bases each). V was cut by 0 bases and J by 0 bases, with 12 bases left in between. Looked up from germline, CDR1 is MDHEN and CDR2 is SYDVKM. CDR3 length: 17 residues. CDR3 in amino acids: CASSLWEGDISYNEQFF. The CDR3 DNA reads as TGTGCCAGCAGTTTATGGGAGGGGGATATCTCCTACAATGAGCAGTTCTTC. The whole variable domain, remainder taken from reference TRBV28 and TRBJ2-1, is DVKVTQSSRYLVKRTGEKVFLECVQDMDHENMFWYRQDPGLGLRLIYFSYDVKMKEKGDIPEGYSVSREKKERFSLILESASTNQTSMYLCASSLWEGDISYNEQFFGPGTRLTVL.

This chain uses TRBV11-2 with TRBJ1-4, with 7 bases aligning to TRBD1. This CDR3 contains 16 residues. Germline lookup yields CDR1 SGHAT and CDR2 FQNNGV. Trimming removed 6 bases from V and 4 bases from J; junction bases left unmatched: 11. The chain's CDR3 is CASRSHEGGHNEKLFF. In DNA form, the CDR3 reads TGTGCCAGCAGATCTCACGAAGGGGGCCATAATGAAAAACTGTTTTTT.

The V call is TRBV9, the J call TRBJ2-7, with a possible D match to TRBD2 (6 bases). The ends were cut back, 2 bases at V and 5 bases at J, with 14 bases in the middle. This CDR3 has 14 amino acids. Looked up from germline, CDR1 is SGDLS and CDR2 is YYNGEE. This CDR3 reads CASSVRGGRDEQYF. The CDR3 nucleotides are TGTGCCAGCAGCGTTAGGGGAGGCCGCGACGAGCAGTACTTC.

This chain connects TRBV15 to TRBJ1-2; D may be TRBD1 (6 bases). V gave up 1 base and J gave up 0 bases, with 12 bases separating them. Germline V lookup: CDR1 LNHNV, CDR2 YYDKDF (reference sequence). This CDR3 is 16 amino acids long. The CDR3 spells CATSRGRGGTNYGYTF. For the CDR3, the DNA is TGTGCCACCAGCAGAGGACGAGGGGGGACTAACTATGGCTACACCTTC.

Concerning this clone itself: Additional DNA sequences in this sample encode the identical CDR3. The V and J genes are TRBV4-1 and TRBJ2-7; D could derive from TRBD1 or TRBD2 (5 bases each). V lost 3 bases and J 3 bases, leaving 9 bases between the germline ends. The V gene's germline CDR1 is MGHRA and CDR2 YSYEKL. The CDR3 totals 13 residues. CDR3: CASSHRDGYEQYF. The CDR3 DNA sequence: TGCGCCAGCAGCCATCGGGACGGCTACGAGCAGTACTTC.

The chain is built from TRBV27 and TRBJ1-4, with D tentatively TRBD1 (6 bases). V gave up 3 bases and J gave up 0 bases, with 11 bases separating them. The CDR3 runs to 16 residues. CDR1 is MNHEY and CDR2 is SMNVEV in the germline V gene (reference sequence). The chain's CDR3 is CASSFRGQTTNEKLFF. The CDR3 region has the DNA TGTGCCAGCAGTTTTCGGGGACAAACAACTAATGAAAAACTGTTTTTT.

The chain is built from TRBV9 and TRBJ1-2, with a possible D match to TRBD1 (5 bases). Trimming removed 7 bases from V and 8 bases from J, with 15 bases in between. This CDR3 comprises 12 residues. CDR1 SGDLS and CDR2 YYNGEE come from the germline V gene. CDR3 in amino acids: CASSGGIGGYTF. In nucleotides, the CDR3 is TGTGCCAGCTCCGGGGGGATAGGGGGCTACACCTTC.

The genes are TRBV9 and TRBJ1-4; D is unclear. Trimming cost V 2 bases and J 4 bases, with 9 bases left between them. The CDR3 has 14 residues. Germline V gene data show CDR1 as SGDLS and CDR2 as YYNGEE. CDR3 loop: CASSVSQNNEKLFF. The CDR3 DNA follows: TGTGCCAGCAGCGTCAGCCAGAATAATGAAAAACTGTTTTTT.

The rearrangement links TRBV28 to TRBJ2-1; 10 bases fit TRBD2. Germline values: CDR1 MDHEN, CDR2 SYDVKM. Unmatched junction bases numbered 8, after V lost 6 bases and J lost 6 bases. CDR3 length: 15 residues. CDR3 amino acids: CASSNGLAEANEQFF. For the CDR3, the DNA is TGTGCCAGCAGCAATGGACTAGCGGAGGCCAATGAGCAGTTCTTC.

This chain connects TRBV7-8 to TRBJ2-7; D remains unclear. The length of the CDR3 is 12 residues. The germline gives CDR1 SGHVS, CDR2 FQNEAQ. Trimming shortened V by 8 bases and J by 6 bases, and 14 bases separated the two germline ends. CDR3 amino acids: CASGPVSFEQYF. The CDR3 region has the DNA TGTGCCAGCGGCCCTGTCAGCTTCGAGCAGTACTTC.